These 10 T cell receptor beta chains were all obtained from the same sample, sequenced in a study of T cell responses to AZD1222 COVID-19 vaccine. Measured with immunoSEQ multiplex PCR; TCRdb has only the in-frame clones, and not every one. The sample shows fewer than 200,000 clones, 80% to 90% of them seen only once. The input for sequencing was peripheral blood, taken on day 0 of AZD1222 vaccination. The receptors shown here come from an adult in good health.

This clone was detected only a few times. This sequence joins TRBV20-1 and TRBJ1-2; possibly TRBD1 for D (5 bases). The CDR3 is made up of 11 amino acids. Trimming stripped 7 bases from V and 7 bases from J, with 13 bases between. CDR1 and CDR2 from the germline V gene are DFQATT and SNEGSKA (reference sequence). The DNA for the CDR3 is TGCAGTGGTGGGGGAAAGGTTGGCTACACCTTC. Encoded protein: CSGGGKVGYTF.

The gene calls are TRBV6-5 and TRBJ2-3; 10 bases line up with TRBD2. The CDR3 is 16 residues long. Unmatched junction bases numbered 6, after V lost 0 bases and J lost 6 bases. The germline gives CDR1 MNHEY, CDR2 SVGAGI. Written as DNA, the CDR3 is TGTGCCAGCAGTTACTCGCCAGCGGGAGGGCCGGATACGCAGTATTTT. Translation gives CASSYSPAGGPDTQYF.

This clone appeared a few times. The chain has TRBV12-3 or TRBV12-4 and TRBJ1-1; D gene unclear. The V end lost 3 bases, the J end lost 3 bases, and 2 bases lay between the germline ends. This CDR3 contains 11 residues. The chain's CDR3 is CASSFDTEAFF. The DNA for the CDR3 is TGTGCCAGCAGTTTTGACACTGAAGCTTTCTTT.

CDR3 coding DNA: TGTGCCAGCAGCGTGACGGGACGGGCCACTCGCGAGGGCACCGGGGAGCTGTTTTTT. Amino acid sequence: CASSVTGRATREGTGELFF. The chain joins TRBV11-2 to TRBJ2-2; D may match TRBD1 or TRBD2 (5 bases each). This CDR3 is built from 19 residues. The germline V gene has CDR1 SGHAT and CDR2 FQNNGV. The V end lost 5 bases, the J end lost 4 bases, and 26 bases lay between the germline ends.

Comment on this clone: Other nucleotide sequences from this sample produce the same CDR3. The rearrangement joins TRBV7-2 to TRBJ2-7; D is ambiguous. V dropped 3 bases and J dropped 4 bases, with 10 bases sitting between them. The CDR3 consists of 13 residues. Germline assignment: CDR1 SGHTA and CDR2 FQGNSA. The CDR3 loop reads CASSLAGPYEQYF. In DNA, the CDR3 is TGTGCCAGCAGCTTGGCAGGACCATACGAGCAGTACTTC.

This chain links TRBV7-2 with TRBJ2-5; possible D gene TRBD2, 6 bases. Germline CDR1 and CDR2: SGHTA and FQGNSA. The CDR3 runs 15 residues. Trimming shortened V by 3 bases and J by 3 bases, and 14 bases separated the two germline ends. CDR3 bases: TGTGCCAGCAGCTTCGGAGGGAGCGTGAAAGAGACCCAGTACTTC. Its protein product is CASSFGGSVKETQYF.

This clone was counted a single time. The rearrangement uses TRBV7-8 and TRBJ1-2; D may be TRBD1 (6 bases). The V end lost 5 bases, the J end lost 7 bases, and 17 bases lay between the germline ends. Germline assignment: CDR1 SGHVS and CDR2 FQNEAQ. The CDR3 has 14 amino acids. The CDR3 sequence: CASSPLPGAPGYTF. The CDR3 DNA is TGTGCCAGCAGCCCCCTCCCAGGGGCGCCTGGCTACACCTTC.

The J gene is TRBJ1-5, the V gene TRBV19, with a tentative D call TRBD1 (6 bases). Looked up from germline, CDR1 is LNHDA and CDR2 is SQIVND (reference sequence). V lost 5 bases and J lost 6, with 14 bases in between. The CDR3 length is 14 residues. The CDR3 coding sequence is TGTGCCAGTAGTCAAAACAGGGATGGTCAGCCCCAGCATTTT. This encodes CASSQNRDGQPQHF.

The chain combines TRBV3-1 (or the pseudogene TRBV3-2) with TRBJ1-2; D is perhaps TRBD1 (5 bases). Trimming took 5 bases from V and 6 from J, leaving 22 bases between them. CDR1 and CDR2 (germline): LGHDT, YNNKEL (reference sequence). The CDR3 extends over 16 amino acids. The CDR3 is CASSTKLQDPLNGYTF. DNA for the CDR3: TGTGCCAGCAGCACTAAATTACAGGACCCCCTAAATGGCTACACCTTC.

The chain uses TRBV4-2 and TRBJ2-7, with D possibly being TRBD2 (6 bases). This CDR3 spans 14 amino acids. Germline lookup yields CDR1 LGHNA and CDR2 YNFKEQ. V gave up 8 bases and J gave up 2 bases, with 16 bases separating them. DNA of the CDR3: TGTGCCAGCCGCCGGGACTCCCTGGCCTACGAGCAGTACTTC. It specifies CASRRDSLAYEQYF.